Sequencing of this TCR beta chain was carried out in a study of shared clonotypes between healthy human individuals. The germline CDR1 and CDR2 sequences are SQVTM and ANQGSEA. CDR3 length: 11 amino acids. Trimming removed 4 bases at V and 6 bases at J, with 7 bases between. The assay was immunoSEQ multiplex PCR, and TCRdb's table has in-frame clones only and misses some. In the table there are some 790,000 clones, 55% to 75% of which are singletons. Sample: memory CD4+ T cells sorted from blood. Documented subset: CD45RA-negative fraction. The source of this sequence is a woman aged 25 to 39 in good health. The V and J genes are TRBV29-1 and TRBJ1-5; D unresolved. The CDR3 DNA follows: TGCAGCGTTGTCGGTACTCAGCCCCAGCATTTT. This translates into CSVVGTQPQHF.